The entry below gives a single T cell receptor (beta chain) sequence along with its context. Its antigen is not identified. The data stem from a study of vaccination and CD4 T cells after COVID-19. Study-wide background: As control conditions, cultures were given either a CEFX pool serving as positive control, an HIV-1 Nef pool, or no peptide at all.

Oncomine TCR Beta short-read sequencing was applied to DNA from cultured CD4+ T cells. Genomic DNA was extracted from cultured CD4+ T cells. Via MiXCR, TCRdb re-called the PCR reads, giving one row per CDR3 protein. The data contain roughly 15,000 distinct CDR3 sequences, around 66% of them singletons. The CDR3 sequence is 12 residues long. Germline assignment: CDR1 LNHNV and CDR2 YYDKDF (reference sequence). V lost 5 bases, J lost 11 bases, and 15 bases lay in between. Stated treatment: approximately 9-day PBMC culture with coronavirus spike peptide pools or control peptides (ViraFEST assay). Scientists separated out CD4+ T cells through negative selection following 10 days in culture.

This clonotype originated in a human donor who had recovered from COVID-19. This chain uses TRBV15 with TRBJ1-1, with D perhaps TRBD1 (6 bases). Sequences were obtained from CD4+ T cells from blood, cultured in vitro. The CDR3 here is CATSWGARSAFF. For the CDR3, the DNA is TGTGCCACCAGCTGGGGGGCGCGTTCTGCTTTCTTT.